This entry lists 5 T cell receptor beta chains sequenced from one sample in a study of control samples from healthy donors and cancer patients. This table comes from immunoSEQ multiplex PCR, and its TCRdb copy is limited to in-frame clones, with some not included. Of about 94,000 clones in the sample, 90% were seen once. The sample taken for sequencing was blood. Source of these receptors: a woman under 30 in good health.

The chain uses TRBV7-8 and TRBJ1-5; D gene uncertain. This CDR3 has 13 residues. Germline CDR1 reads SGHVS; CDR2 reads FQNEAQ. The V and J ends lost 3 bases and 4 bases respectively, with 7 bases between them. The CDR3 bases are TGTGCCAGCAGCTTCGTCGAGAATCAGCCCCAGCATTTT. As protein: CASSFVENQPQHF.

This clone turned up a few times. The chain joins TRBV7-2 to TRBJ2-2; D might be TRBD1 (5 bases). The CDR3 length is 15 residues. Looked up from germline, CDR1 is SGHTA and CDR2 is FQGNSA. The ends were cut back, 3 bases at V and 6 bases at J, with 14 bases in the middle. Written as DNA, the CDR3 is TGTGCCAGCAGCTTCCAGGGAATCCCCTCCGGGGAGCTGTTTTTT. The encoded protein is CASSFQGIPSGELFF.

This rearrangement joins TRBV19 to TRBJ2-1; 8 nucleotides agree with TRBD1. The V gene end was trimmed by 6 bases and the J gene end by 2 bases; junction bases not matched to a gene: 3. CDR1 and CDR2 from the germline V gene are LNHDA and SQIVND (reference sequence). CDR3 length equals 14 residues. CDR3: CASRRTGTYNEQFF. CDR3 in DNA: TGTGCCAGTAGAAGGACAGGGACCTACAATGAGCAGTTCTTC.

The CDR3 loop is CASSVEPYPTDGTEAFF. DNA for the CDR3: TGTGCCAGCAGCGTAGAACCCTATCCGACGGACGGCACTGAAGCTTTCTTT. This chain joins TRBV9 and TRBJ1-1; no clear D. The CDR3 consists of 17 residues. Germline V gene data show CDR1 as SGDLS and CDR2 as YYNGEE. Trimming removed 0 bases at V and 4 bases at J, with 19 bases between.

J is TRBJ2-5 and V is TRBV25-1, with 9 bases fitting TRBD1. The CDR3 runs 13 residues. Germline CDR1 and CDR2: MGHDK and SYGVNS. After removal of 8 bases from V and 3 bases from J, the junction contained 4 bases not matched to a gene. CDR3 in amino acids: CASGDRDEETQYF. CDR3 coding DNA: TGTGCCAGCGGGGACAGGGACGAAGAGACCCAGTACTTC.